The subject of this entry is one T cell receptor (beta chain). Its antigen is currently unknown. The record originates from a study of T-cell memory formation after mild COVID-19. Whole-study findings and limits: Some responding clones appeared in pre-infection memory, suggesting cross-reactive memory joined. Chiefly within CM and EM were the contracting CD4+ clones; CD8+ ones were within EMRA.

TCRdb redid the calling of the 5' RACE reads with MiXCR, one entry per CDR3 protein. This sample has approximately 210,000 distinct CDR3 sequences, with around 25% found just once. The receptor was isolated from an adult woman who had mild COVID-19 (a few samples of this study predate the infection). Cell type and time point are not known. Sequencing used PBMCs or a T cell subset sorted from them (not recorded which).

CDR3 DNA sequence: TGTGCCAGCAGCTTGGCTGCTAGCGGAAGATCCTACGAGCAGTACTTC. Amino acid sequence: CASSLAASGRSYEQYF. The chain carries TRBV5-6 and TRBJ2-7, with 7 nucleotides matching TRBD2. This CDR3 is 16 amino acids long. Germline V CDR1 and CDR2: SGHDT, YYEEEE. V gave up 0 bases and J gave up 1 base; unmatched junction bases: 7.